What follows are 24 T cell receptor beta chains derived from one specimen sequenced in a study of long-term antiretroviral therapy in people with HIV. Runs used v3.0 of the immunoSEQ assay and were done at survey level. Sequenced by immunoSEQ multiplex PCR; TCRdb stores in-frame clones only, minus some. Found here are about 15,000 clones, 75% to 85% of them singletons; the top ten hold about 9%. Material: unsorted PBMCs, obtained 0.3 years after starting antiretroviral therapy. Receptor source: a man aged 18 to 30 with HIV.

This clone is medium-sized in the sample. V usage is TRBV6-1 and J usage is TRBJ2-2; tentatively, D is TRBD2 (6 bases). CDR1 and CDR2 from the germline V gene are MNHNS and SASEGT. The CDR3 is 15 amino acids. Deletions cut 4 bases from V and 4 bases from J, with 13 bases between. The CDR3 region has the DNA TGTGCCAGCAGTGTAAGCGCCGGGAGCACCGGGGAGCTGTTTTTT. It encodes CASSVSAGSTGELFF.

This clone turned up a few times. This chain links TRBV9 with TRBJ1-6; D is unresolved. CDR3 length: 13 residues. Germline CDR1 and CDR2: SGDLS and YYNGEE. V was pared by 4 bases and J by 10 bases, with 12 bases between. CDR3 sequence (DNA): TGTGCCAGCAGCCCTCAGGTCCAATCACCCCTCCACTTT. It codes for CASSPQVQSPLHF.

V is TRBV6-4 and J is TRBJ1-5; weak D call: TRBD1 (6 bases). Trimming removed 2 bases at V and 4 bases at J, with 27 bases between. The CDR3 sequence is 20 residues long. Germline V gives CDR1 MRHNA, CDR2 SNTAGT. Written as DNA, the CDR3 is TGTGCCAGCAGTGACCTATCCGGGACACTTTATCCCAAGAAGAATCAGCCCCAGCATTTT. Translated: CASSDLSGTLYPKKNQPQHF.

The V gene is TRBV28, the J gene TRBJ1-4; D is ambiguous. This CDR3 spans 12 amino acids. CDR1 is MDHEN and CDR2 is SYDVKM in the germline V gene. Between the trimmed V and J ends, which lost 8 bases and 8 bases, there was a span of 12 bases. The DNA of the CDR3 is TGTGCCAGCCGGGGTGAGCGGGAAAAACTGTTTTTT. Amino acid sequence: CASRGEREKLFF. Together with reference TRBV28 and TRBJ1-4, the CDR3 gives the full variable domain: DVKVTQSSRYLVKRTGEKVFLECVQDMDHENMFWYRQDPGLGLRLIYFSYDVKMKEKGDIPEGYSVSREKKERFSLILESASTNQTSMYLCASRGEREKLFFGSGTQLSVL.

The gene calls are TRBV6-1 and TRBJ1-5, with no clear D. Per germline, CDR1 MNHNS and CDR2 SASEGT. Between the trimmed V and J ends, which lost 3 bases and 3 bases, there was a span of 15 bases. This CDR3 comprises 16 residues. The CDR3 DNA reads as TGTGCCAGCAGTGAGTCGTCGGCGGCTTACAATCAGCCCCAGCATTTT. Its protein is CASSESSAAYNQPQHF.

This chain links TRBV5-1 with TRBJ2-3; TRBD1 agrees at 10 bases. V trimming: 4 bases; J trimming: 2 bases; junction bases outside the gene matches: 7. Germline loops: CDR1 SGHRS, CDR2 YFSETQ. The CDR3 runs 16 residues. CDR3 sequence: CASSQSTGGNTDTQYF. DNA for the CDR3: TGCGCCAGCAGCCAATCGACAGGGGGCAACACAGATACGCAGTATTTT.

The CDR3 nucleotides are TGTGCCAGCAGCAAAGGGTTCTTTCTTAATGAGCAGTTCTTC. It encodes CASSKGFFLNEQFF. The chain is built from TRBV21-1 and TRBJ2-1. TRBV21-1 is a known pseudogene. The CDR3 is 14 residues long.

In this sample, this clone turned up a few times. The gene calls are TRBV28 and TRBJ1-2; D perhaps matches TRBD1 (6 bases). The germline CDR1 and CDR2 sequences are MDHEN and SYDVKM. CDR3 length: 16 residues. The ends were cut back, 6 bases at V and 7 bases at J, with 24 bases in the middle. The CDR3 protein is CASRPRPDRPRSGYTF. The CDR3 DNA reads TGTGCCAGCAGACCTAGACCCGACAGGCCACGTTCTGGCTACACCTTC.

The rearrangement uses TRBV10-3 and TRBJ2-2, with a weak D call TRBD2 (5 bases). V was shortened by 10 bases and J by 4 bases, with 13 bases between the two germline ends. The germline CDR1 and CDR2 sequences are ENHRY and SYGVKD. The CDR3 covers 13 residues. CDR3 sequence (DNA): TGTGCCACCTCCCGCGCGGGCACCGGGGAGCTGTTTTTT. Its protein product is CATSRAGTGELFF.

With regard to this clone: Sequence at one end of the junction differs from germline and may be a read error. The J gene is TRBJ2-5, the V gene TRBV18; TRBD2 matches at 8 bases. Germline CDR1 and CDR2: KGHSH and LQKENI. The CDR3 is 15 amino acids. CDR3 nucleotides: TGTGCCACCTCACCGGCCGGGGGGGAACAAGAGACCCAGTACTTC. This encodes CATSPAGGEQETQYF.

CDR3 in amino acids: CASSLGQKPETQYF. DNA of the CDR3: TGTGCCAGCAGCTTAGGGCAGAAACCGGAGACCCAGTACTTC. The rearrangement links TRBV7-9 to TRBJ2-5, with D hard to call. CDR1 is SEHNR, CDR2 FQNEAQ, per germline (reference sequence). The V end was cut by 1 base, the J end by 5 bases, with 11 bases between. CDR3 size: 14 residues.

CDR3 protein: CSGHSTPAFF. CDR3 sequence (DNA): TGCAGTGGACACTCTACACCAGCTTTCTTT. This sequence joins TRBV20-1 and TRBJ1-1, with D hard to call. Per the germline V gene, CDR1 is DFQATT and CDR2 is SNEGSKA (reference sequence). This CDR3 has 10 amino acids. The V end was cut by 7 bases, the J end by 10 bases, with 13 bases between.

The sample holds one count of this clone. This chain uses TRBV7-9 with TRBJ2-2; D gene uncertain. CDR3 length equals 14 residues. Germline V gene sequence: CDR1 SEHNR, CDR2 FQNEAQ (reference sequence). The V and J ends lost 1 base and 5 bases respectively, with 8 bases between them. The CDR3 loop is CASSLVAKTGELFF. In nucleotides, the CDR3 is TGTGCCAGCAGCTTAGTCGCTAAAACCGGGGAGCTGTTTTTT. Filled out from reference TRBV7-9 and TRBJ2-2, the complete variable domain reads DTGVSQNPRHKITKRGQNVTFRCDPISEHNRLYWYRQTLGQGPEFLTYFQNEAQLEKSRLLSDRFSAERPKGSFSTLEIQRTEQGDSAMYLCASSLVAKTGELFFGEGSRLTVL.

This chain connects TRBV9 to TRBJ1-1; the D is unclear. Deletions cut 4 bases from V and 4 bases from J, with 20 bases between. The germline V gene has CDR1 SGDLS and CDR2 YYNGEE. The CDR3 loop spans 16 amino acids. This chain's CDR3 is CASSYNSGEGRTEAFF. The CDR3 nucleotides read TGTGCCAGCAGCTATAATAGTGGGGAAGGGCGCACTGAAGCTTTCTTT.

The V call is TRBV5-3, the J call TRBJ2-2; D is undetermined. TRBV5-3 is classed as an ORF, of uncertain function. Trimming took 0 bases from V and 6 from J, leaving 3 bases between them. The CDR3 is 12 residues long. CDR3 amino acids: CARSLGPGELFF. DNA for the CDR3: TGTGCCAGAAGCTTGGGGCCCGGGGAGCTGTTTTTT.

The rearrangement links TRBV7-8 to TRBJ2-3; tentative D call: TRBD2 (6 bases). V was shortened by 4 bases and J by 2 bases, with 19 bases between the two germline ends. CDR1 and CDR2 (germline): SGHVS, FQNEAQ. The length of the CDR3 is 17 residues. CDR3 region: CASSSQMRGEPTDTQYF. The CDR3 bases are TGTGCCAGCAGCTCCCAGATGCGCGGGGAGCCCACAGATACGCAGTATTTT.

The V gene is TRBV27, the J gene TRBJ2-2, with D hard to call. The V end lost 6 bases, the J end lost 3 bases, and 11 bases lay between the germline ends. Germline CDR1 reads MNHEY; CDR2 reads SMNVEV (reference sequence). The CDR3 loop spans 14 amino acids. Here the CDR3 reads CASSPALHTGELFF. The CDR3 nucleotides read TGTGCCAGCAGCCCCGCCCTGCACACCGGGGAGCTGTTTTTT.

The chain has TRBV7-2 and TRBJ2-3, with TRBD1 as a possible D gene (7 bases). Trimming took 1 base from V and 4 from J, leaving 15 bases between them. The CDR3 consists of 16 residues. CDR1 and CDR2 (germline): SGHTA, FQGNSA. CDR3 in amino acids: CASSLEGQWGADTQYF. DNA of the CDR3: TGTGCCAGCAGCTTAGAGGGACAGTGGGGGGCAGATACGCAGTATTTT.

The CDR3 here is CASSLATRPETQYF. The CDR3 bases are TGTGCCAGCAGTTTGGCTACTAGGCCGGAGACCCAGTACTTC. V and J are TRBV28 and TRBJ2-5; TRBD2 is a possible D gene (5 bases). The CDR3 is made up of 14 amino acids. The V gene's germline CDR1 is MDHEN and CDR2 SYDVKM. V lost 3 bases and J lost 5, with 13 bases in between.

The V call is TRBV11-2, the J call TRBJ2-2; possible D gene TRBD1, 6 bases. V shed 2 bases and J shed 4 bases, with 11 bases lying between them. The CDR3 contains 15 residues. Germline CDR1 reads SGHAT; CDR2 reads FQNNGV. In nucleotides, the CDR3 is TGTGCCAGCAGCTTAACAGGGAAGATCACCGGGGAGCTGTTTTTT. Encoded protein: CASSLTGKITGELFF.

The chain has TRBV13 and TRBJ2-1; 9 bases are a match to TRBD2. The CDR3 runs to 15 residues. Trimming removed 1 base from V and 10 bases from J; junction bases left unmatched: 8. Germline V gives CDR1 PRHDT, CDR2 FYEKMQ (reference sequence). The CDR3 protein is CASSLDLSSGDEQFF. In nucleotides, the CDR3 is TGTGCCAGCAGCTTAGACCTCTCTAGCGGGGACGAGCAGTTCTTC.

This rearrangement joins TRBV19 to TRBJ1-4; 7 bases are shared with TRBD1. The trim removed 4 bases at V and 8 bases at J, leaving 10 bases unmatched. This CDR3 is built from 15 residues. Per germline, CDR1 LNHDA and CDR2 SQIVND (reference sequence). The CDR3 region is CASSTSGTVEEKLFF. Written as DNA, the CDR3 is TGTGCCAGTAGTACGTCCGGGACAGTGGAAGAAAAACTGTTTTTT. Based on the CDR3 plus reference TRBV19 and TRBJ1-4, the full variable domain is DGGITQSPKYLFRKEGQNVTLSCEQNLNHDAMYWYRQDPGQGLRLIYYSQIVNDFQKGDIAEGYSVSREKKESFPLTVTSAQKNPTAFYLCASSTSGTVEEKLFFGSGTQLSVL.

There are a few counts of this clone. The rearrangement links TRBV2 to TRBJ2-5; TRBD2 might be the D (6 bases). Germline V CDR1 and CDR2: SNHLY, FYNNEI. V lost 5 bases to trimming and J lost 2 bases, with 18 bases between them. This CDR3 has 16 amino acids. CDR3 sequence reads: CASSPFYSGPQETQYF. CDR3 coding DNA: TGTGCCAGCAGTCCCTTCTATAGCGGACCTCAAGAGACCCAGTACTTC.

V is TRBV9 and J is TRBJ1-2, with D possibly matching TRBD1 (6 bases). From germline, CDR1 is SGDLS and CDR2 YYNGEE. The V and J ends lost 0 bases and 0 bases respectively, with 9 bases between them. There are 15 residues in the CDR3. CDR3 DNA sequence: TGTGCCAGCAGCGTAGAACAGGGTACTAACTATGGCTACACCTTC. Translated: CASSVEQGTNYGYTF.